The sequence of this T cell receptor (beta chain) was determined in a study of T-cell reconstitution after alpha-beta-depleted transplantation in children. Whole-study results and caveats: Alpha-beta T cells present about two months after transplant were reported to originate from several hundred expanded graft clones. Recipient T cells and thymic progenitors that survived were the source of the high TCRbeta diversity seen at day 60 in some patients. T cells produced anew were the main source of T-cell counts and diversity one year after transplant.

The CDR3 loop spans 17 amino acids. In germline, CDR1 is LNHNV, CDR2 YYDKDF (reference sequence). Trimming removed 5 bases from V and 0 bases from J; junction bases left unmatched: 11. A note on this clonotype: What it recognizes is unknown.

Preparing the TCRbeta library involved the use of unique molecular identifiers. TCRdb redid the calling of the PCR reads with MiXCR, one entry per CDR3 protein. The data hold about 980,000 distinct CDR3 sequences, with around 30% observed a single time. The TCR sequence derives from a boy in the first two years of life who had a stem cell transplant for SCID, so the T cells may come from the graft donor. The input for sequencing was PBMCs, mostly from graft donor cells, taken 360 days after TCRalphabeta/CD19-depleted stem cell transplant. The chain is built from TRBV15 and TRBJ2-7; TRBD2 agrees at 9 bases. The CDR3 DNA sequence: TGTGCCACCAGCTACTCTAGCGGGGCGTTTGGCTCCTACGAGCAGTACTTC. As protein: CATSYSSGAFGSYEQYF.